The 13 T cell receptor beta chains below come from one sample, sequenced in a study of cytomegalovirus exposure and HLA in healthy donors. PCR employed 60 Vbeta and 13 Jbeta primers. Using immunoSEQ multiplex PCR, the repertoire was profiled, and TCRdb retains in-frame clones only, with some absent. The data contain about 54,000 clones, about four fifths of them singletons. Sequenced: PBMCs. The receptors originated from a female donor in good health and CMV-seronegative.

The chain recombines TRBV7-9 with TRBJ1-2; TRBD1 aligns across 7 bases. Germline V lookup: CDR1 SEHNR, CDR2 FQNEAQ (reference sequence). The CDR3 is made up of 12 amino acids. The V gene end was trimmed by 11 bases and the J gene end by 0 bases; junction bases not matched to a gene: 3. In DNA form, the CDR3 reads TGTGCCTCAGGGGGGTCTAACTATGGCTACACCTTC. Protein sequence: CASGGSNYGYTF. Drawing the rest from reference TRBV7-9 and TRBJ1-2, the complete variable domain is DTGVSQNPRHKITKRGQNVTFRCDPISEHNRLYWYRQTLGQGPEFLTYFQNEAQLEKSRLLSDRFSAERPKGSFSTLEIQRTEQGDSAMYLCASGGSNYGYTFGSGTRLTVV.

The chain joins TRBV12-5 to TRBJ1-2, with D possibly TRBD1 on 5 matching bases. The V end lost 0 bases, the J end lost 6 bases, and 20 bases lay between the germline ends. Germline V gives CDR1 LGHNT, CDR2 FRNRAP. This CDR3 region has 17 residues. This chain's CDR3 is CASGLVEKGAVLDGYTF. The CDR3 region has the DNA TGTGCTAGTGGTTTGGTGGAAAAAGGGGCAGTTTTGGATGGCTACACCTTC.

V gene TRBV10-2 combines with J gene TRBJ2-2; TRBD1 agrees at 8 bases. Germline-derived CDR1 and CDR2 are WSHSY and SAAADI. V lost 7 bases to trimming and J lost 5 bases; unmatched junction nucleotides: 9. This CDR3 has 15 residues. DNA of the CDR3: TGCGCCAGCACCGCCGGACAGGGCTCGACCGGGGAGCTGTTTTTT. Its translation is CASTAGQGSTGELFF.

Points on this clone: Sequence at one end of the junction differs from germline and may be a read error. The rearrangement links TRBV18 to TRBJ1-2; 7 bases are shared with TRBD1. The CDR3 totals 16 residues. Germline loops: CDR1 KGHSH, CDR2 LQKENI. In DNA form, the CDR3 reads TGTGCCAGCTCACCAATAGTTACAGGGGATCTCTATGGCTCCACCTTC. Translating it yields CASSPIVTGDLYGSTF.

This sequence joins TRBV5-1 and TRBJ1-1; weak D call: TRBD1 (5 bases). Germline V gene sequence: CDR1 SGHRS, CDR2 YFSETQ. V lost 4 bases and J lost 0, with 10 bases in between. There are 14 residues in the CDR3. The CDR3 nucleotides are TGCGCCAGCAGCCCGGGACTTATGAACACTGAAGCTTTCTTT. Its protein is CASSPGLMNTEAFF.

The chain joins TRBV4-1 to TRBJ1-3; unclear D gene. Germline-derived CDR1 and CDR2 are MGHRA and YSYEKL. The CDR3 contains 14 residues. V was shortened by 2 bases and J by 0 bases, with 5 bases between the two germline ends. CDR3 amino acids: CASSQQVSGNTIYF. In nucleotides, the CDR3 is TGCGCCAGCAGCCAACAGGTCTCTGGAAACACCATATATTTT.

This sequence joins TRBV29-1 and TRBJ2-1, with D possibly matching TRBD2 (5 bases). The germline V and J ends were trimmed by 7 bases and 0 bases, with 13 bases remaining between them. The germline V gene has CDR1 SQVTM and CDR2 ANQGSEA. The length of the CDR3 is 14 residues. CDR3 sequence reads: CSGVQAASYNEQFF. For the CDR3, the DNA is TGCAGCGGGGTTCAAGCGGCCTCCTACAATGAGCAGTTCTTC.

The rearrangement links TRBV9 to TRBJ1-1, with D unresolved. Between the trimmed V and J ends, which lost 0 bases and 0 bases, there was a span of 12 bases. This CDR3 region has 16 residues. Germline-derived CDR1 and CDR2 are SGDLS and YYNGEE. CDR3 sequence: CASSVGPQVMNTEAFF. CDR3 nucleotide sequence: TGTGCCAGCAGCGTAGGCCCCCAGGTGATGAACACTGAAGCTTTCTTT.

The chain has TRBV5-1 and TRBJ1-3; 11 bases match TRBD1. The CDR3 runs to 16 residues. Germline CDR1 reads SGHRS; CDR2 reads YFSETQ. V was pared by 4 bases and J by 0 bases, with 3 bases of the junction left unmatched. In DNA form, the CDR3 reads TGCGCCAGCAGCCGGACAGGGGGCAACTCTGGAAACACCATATATTTT. This encodes CASSRTGGNSGNTIYF.

The V gene is TRBV5-4, the J gene TRBJ2-1; 9 bases are a match to TRBD2. The germline gives CDR1 SGHNT, CDR2 YYREEE (reference sequence). J gave up 6 bases and V 0 bases, and 4 bases lay outside the gene matches. This CDR3 spans 15 amino acids. The CDR3 nucleotides read TGTGCCAGCAGCTTGGTGGCAGCGGGGGGCAATGAGCAGTTCTTC. Amino acid sequence: CASSLVAAGGNEQFF.

This clone has more than one count but fewer than ten. V and J are TRBV4-1 and TRBJ2-7; a weak D match, TRBD1 (6 bases). Germline lookup yields CDR1 MGHRA and CDR2 YSYEKL. The CDR3 sequence is 17 residues long. The ends were cut back, 1 base at V and 5 bases at J, with 21 bases in the middle. The CDR3 DNA reads as TGCGCCAGCAGCCAAGGCTTTGATACAGGGTACGGCCACGAGCAGTACTTC. Protein: CASSQGFDTGYGHEQYF.

The chain combines TRBV30 with TRBJ2-5; D unresolved. CDR1 and CDR2 (germline): GTSNPN, SVGIG (reference sequence). The CDR3 runs 15 residues. Trimming pared 3 bases from V and 1 base from J, leaving 15 bases between. CDR3 nucleotides: TGTGCCTGGAGCCAATACGGGTCTTTCCAAGAGACCCAGTACTTC. Amino acids: CAWSQYGSFQETQYF.

This rearrangement joins TRBV30 to TRBJ2-1, with 13 bases identical to TRBD2. The CDR3 length is 20 residues. Germline CDR1 reads GTSNPN; CDR2 reads SVGIG (reference sequence). V gave up 3 bases and J gave up 2 bases; unmatched junction bases: 16. This CDR3 is CAWRGLPGLAGAIPYNEQFF. The CDR3 DNA is TGTGCCTGGAGAGGCCTCCCCGGACTAGCGGGGGCCATCCCCTACAATGAGCAGTTCTTC.